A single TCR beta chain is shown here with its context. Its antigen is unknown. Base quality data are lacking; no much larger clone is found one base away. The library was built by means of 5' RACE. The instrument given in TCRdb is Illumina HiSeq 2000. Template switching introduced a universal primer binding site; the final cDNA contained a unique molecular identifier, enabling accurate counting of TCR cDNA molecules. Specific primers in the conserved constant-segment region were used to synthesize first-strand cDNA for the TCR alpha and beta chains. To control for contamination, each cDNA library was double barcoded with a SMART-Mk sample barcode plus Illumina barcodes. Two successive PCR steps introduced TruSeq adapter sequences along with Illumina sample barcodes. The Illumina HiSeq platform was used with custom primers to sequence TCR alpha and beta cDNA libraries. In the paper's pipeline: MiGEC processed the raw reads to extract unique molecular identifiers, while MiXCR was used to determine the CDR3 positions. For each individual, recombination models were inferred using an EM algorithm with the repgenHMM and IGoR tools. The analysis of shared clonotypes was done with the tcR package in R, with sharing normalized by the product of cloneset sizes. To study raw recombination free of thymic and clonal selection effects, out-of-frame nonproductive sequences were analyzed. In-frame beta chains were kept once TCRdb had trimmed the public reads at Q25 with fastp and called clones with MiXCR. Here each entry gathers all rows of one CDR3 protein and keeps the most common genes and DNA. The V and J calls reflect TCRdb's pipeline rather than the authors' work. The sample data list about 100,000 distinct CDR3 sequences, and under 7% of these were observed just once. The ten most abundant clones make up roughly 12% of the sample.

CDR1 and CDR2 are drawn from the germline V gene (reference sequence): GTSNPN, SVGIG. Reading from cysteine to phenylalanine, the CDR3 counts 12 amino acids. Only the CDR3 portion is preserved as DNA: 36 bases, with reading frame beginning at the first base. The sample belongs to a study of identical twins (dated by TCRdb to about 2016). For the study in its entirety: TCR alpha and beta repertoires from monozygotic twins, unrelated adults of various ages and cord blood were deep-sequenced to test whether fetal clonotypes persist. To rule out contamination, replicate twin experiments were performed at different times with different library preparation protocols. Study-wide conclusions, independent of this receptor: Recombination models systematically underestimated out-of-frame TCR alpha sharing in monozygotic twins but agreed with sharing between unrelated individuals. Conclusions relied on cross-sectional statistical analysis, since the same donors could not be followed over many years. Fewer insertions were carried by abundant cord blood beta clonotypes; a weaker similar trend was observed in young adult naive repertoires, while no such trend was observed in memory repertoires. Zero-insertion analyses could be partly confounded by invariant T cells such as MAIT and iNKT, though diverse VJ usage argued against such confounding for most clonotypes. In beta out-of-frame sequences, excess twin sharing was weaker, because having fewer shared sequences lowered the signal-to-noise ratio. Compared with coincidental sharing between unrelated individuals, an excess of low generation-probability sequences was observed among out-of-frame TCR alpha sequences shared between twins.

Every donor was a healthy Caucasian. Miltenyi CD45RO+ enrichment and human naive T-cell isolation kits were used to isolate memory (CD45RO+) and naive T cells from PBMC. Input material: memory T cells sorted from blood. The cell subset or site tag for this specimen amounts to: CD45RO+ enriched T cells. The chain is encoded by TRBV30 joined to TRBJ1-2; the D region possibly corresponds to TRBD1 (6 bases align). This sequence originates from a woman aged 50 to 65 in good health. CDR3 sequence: CAKTLGGYGYTF. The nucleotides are TGTGCAAAAACACTAGGGGGCTATGGCTACACCTTC.